These T cell receptor beta chains were read from a single sample in a study of cytomegalovirus exposure and HLA in healthy donors. Method: immunoSEQ multiplex PCR; TCRdb's copy keeps in-frame clones and lacks some. The repertoire has around 90,000 clones, around 85% of them found once; the top ten carry about 2.9%. Sequencing input: PBMCs. All receptors derive from a man younger than 45 in good health and CMV-seronegative. Both conserved end residues are part of each CDR3. The D gene is left open where the match is weak. The listing skips clone size in some rows; elsewhere it reads once, few, many or a size class.

v_gene	d_gene	j_gene	abundance	CDR3nt	CDR3aa
TRBV6-1	TRBD2	TRBJ2-3	once	TGTGCCATCGCAGGGAATAGCGGGGGCACAGATACGCAGTATTTT	CAIAGNSGGTDTQYF
TRBV30	TRBD1	TRBJ1-2	-	TGTGCCTGGAGCCAAACAGAGCAGGGGGAACACACCTTC	CAWSQTEQGEHTF
TRBV7-9	TRBD1	TRBJ2-2	-	TGTGCCAGCAGCCCAGGGGGCCAAGTCGGGCTGTTTTTT	CASSPGGQVGLFF
TRBV28	-	TRBJ1-2	-	TGTGCCAGCAGGGATGGGGGCGCTGAACATGGCTACACCTTC	CASRDGGAEHGYTF
TRBV2	TRBD1	TRBJ1-5	-	TGTGCCAGCAGTCTCCCGGGACAGTCTTTTTCCTTCAATCAGCCCCAGCATTTT	CASSLPGQSFSFNQPQHF
TRBV9	-	TRBJ2-2	-	TGTGCCAGCAGCGTAGAAGCAGGGAACACCGGGGAGCTGTTTTTT	CASSVEAGNTGELFF
TRBV28	-	TRBJ2-1	-	TGTGCCAGCAGTTTTTACCCCGGGGGAAATTATAACAATGAGCAGTTCTTC	CASSFYPGGNYNNEQFF
TRBV30	-	TRBJ1-2	few	TGTGCCTGGAGTCCGGGACTCAGCCACTTC	CAWSPGLSHF
TRBV30	-	TRBJ1-2	-	TGTGCCTGGGACCAGGGGCGAAACTATGGCTACACCTTC	CAWDQGRNYGYTF
TRBV7-9	TRBD1	TRBJ1-6	-	TGTGCCAGCAGCCGGGGACAGGGGGGATGGGGAAATTCACCCCTCCACTTT	CASSRGQGGWGNSPLHF
TRBV19	TRBD1	TRBJ1-5	-	TGTGCCAGTACCAACGACAGGGGTAGCAATCAGCCCCAGCATTTT	CASTNDRGSNQPQHF
TRBV7-3	-	TRBJ1-6	-	TGTGCCAGCAGCTTAGAGTCCGGGACAAATTCACCCCTCCACTTT	CASSLESGTNSPLHF
TRBV30	-	TRBJ1-5	-	TGTGCCATTGGACAGAATAGCAATCAGCCCCAGCATTTT	CAIGQNSNQPQHF
TRBV5-6	-	TRBJ1-2	few	TGTGCCAGCAGCTTGGGACGGCAGGCCTATGGCTACACCTTC	CASSLGRQAYGYTF
TRBV7-9	TRBD1	TRBJ2-1	-	TGTGCGAGCAGTCGTGGACAGGGCAAGCAGTTCTTC	CASSRGQGKQFF
TRBV6-1	-	TRBJ1-2	few	TGTGCCAGCAGTGAGGGGCCCGCTAACTATGGCTACACCTTC	CASSEGPANYGYTF
TRBV9	TRBD1	TRBJ1-4	-	TGTGCCAGCAGCGTATCCGGGACAGGGAGTGAAAAACTGTTTTTT	CASSVSGTGSEKLFF
TRBV27	-	TRBJ1-5	-	TGTGCCAGCAGTTTGGGGGGAACAGTTCAGCCCCAGCATTTT	CASSLGGTVQPQHF
TRBV28	-	TRBJ1-1	-	TGTGCCAGCAGTCCCACAACAGTGTTGAACACTGAAGCTTTCTTT	CASSPTTVLNTEAFF
TRBV11-2	-	TRBJ1-4	-	TGTGCCAGCAGCTCGATTGTAGGGGGGGATGAAAAACTGTTTTTT	CASSSIVGGDEKLFF
TRBV28	-	TRBJ2-7	-	TGTGCCAGCAGTCTAAACAGATCCTTTTACTACGAGCAGTACTTC	CASSLNRSFYYEQYF
TRBV7-9	-	TRBJ1-4	-	TGTGCCAGCAGCTCCAAACAGGGAAATGAAAAACTGTTTTTT	CASSSKQGNEKLFF
TRBV18	-	TRBJ2-7	-	TGTGCCAGCTCACTAGGCCAGGGTAGGTTGGACGAGCAGTACTTC	CASSLGQGRLDEQYF
TRBV5-1	-	TRBJ2-3	-	TGCGCCAGCAGCTTGGGGGGTGACAGGACGCGGTATTTT	CASSLGGDRTRYF
TRBV7-9	-	TRBJ1-2	few	TGTGCCAGCAGCTTAGATGGCGGCTACACCTTC	CASSLDGGYTF
TRBV27	TRBD2	TRBJ2-1	-	TGTGCCAGCCGGGATCTGCGGGGGGGCCCTGATGAGCAGTTCTTC	CASRDLRGGPDEQFF
TRBV5-1	TRBD1	TRBJ2-7	few	TGCGCCAGCAGCCTAGGACAGGTTGACGAGCAGTACTTC	CASSLGQVDEQYF
TRBV9	-	TRBJ1-3	-	TGTGCCAGCAGCCCGACAGGTCTCTCTGGAAACACCATATATTTT	CASSPTGLSGNTIYF
TRBV7-2	-	TRBJ1-4	-	TGTGCCAGCGGAATGGAGGCCGGCGCTAATGAAAAACTGTTTTTT	CASGMEAGANEKLFF
TRBV19	-	TRBJ2-1	-	TGTGCCAGTAGAGGAGAGAGAGGGACAATACGGAATGAGCAGTTCTTC	CASRGERGTIRNEQFF
TRBV29-1	TRBD1	TRBJ1-2	once	TGCAGCGTTCGGACAGGGGAGGGCTATGGCTACACCTTC	CSVRTGEGYGYTF
TRBV5-4	TRBD1	TRBJ1-1	-	TGTGCCAGCAGCTCGGAAGGGGGCTTTGAAGCTTTCTTT	CASSSEGGFEAFF
TRBV5-4	-	TRBJ1-3	-	TGTGCCAGCAGCCCTATAAGGGGCGCAGACACCATATATTTT	CASSPIRGADTIYF
TRBV7-6	-	TRBJ1-4	-	TGTGCCAGCAGCCCCCAGGGACTGCTCGCCCTTGAAAAACTGTTTTTT	CASSPQGLLALEKLFF
TRBV5-1	-	TRBJ2-2	-	TGCGCCAGCAACCAACTAGAGGGCGGGGAGCTGTTTTTT	CASNQLEGGELFF
TRBV11-2	TRBD2	TRBJ2-3	-	TGTGCCAGCAGCCCTGGACTAGCGGGGACAGTGGGAGATACGCAGTATTTT	CASSPGLAGTVGDTQYF
TRBV18	TRBD1	TRBJ1-2	-	TGTGCCAGCTCACCACCGGGACAGCTCTATGGCTACACCTTC	CASSPPGQLYGYTF
TRBV5-6	TRBD1	TRBJ2-5	-	TGTGCCAGCAGCTCCTCGACAGGGCGCGGGCTAAGGCAGTACTTC	CASSSSTGRGLRQYF
TRBV6-5	TRBD1	TRBJ2-3	-	TGTGCCAGCAGTTACGGAACGGGACAGGGGACAGATACGCAGTATTTT	CASSYGTGQGTDTQYF
TRBV29-1	-	TRBJ2-7	-	TGCAGCGTTGAATCGGTGACCTACGAGCAGTACTTC	CSVESVTYEQYF
TRBV5-1	TRBD1	TRBJ1-4	-	TGCGCCAGCAGCGCCTGGACAGGGAATGAAAAACTGTTTTTT	CASSAWTGNEKLFF
TRBV5-1	TRBD2	TRBJ2-1	-	TGCGCCAGCAGCTTGGGAACTAGCGGGGATGAGCAGTTCTTC	CASSLGTSGDEQFF
TRBV20-1	-	TRBJ1-1	-	TGCAGTGCTATTGACACCGATGAAGCTTTCTTT	CSAIDTDEAFF
TRBV7-9	-	TRBJ1-1	-	TGTGCGACAACGACCGAAGCTTTCTTT	CATTTEAFF
TRBV6-5	TRBD1	TRBJ1-5	-	TGTGCCAGCAGCTTGACAGGGTATAGCAATCAGCCCCAGCATTTT	CASSLTGYSNQPQHF
TRBV5-5	-	TRBJ1-1	-	TGTGCCAGCAGCGCGGTCTTCACGCCCTCGAACACTGAAGCTTTCTTT	CASSAVFTPSNTEAFF
TRBV29-1	TRBD1	TRBJ2-7	-	TGCAGCGCCCGGGGGCAGGGGGCGTCCTACGAGCAGTACTTC	CSARGQGASYEQYF
TRBV21-1	-	TRBJ2-7	-	TGTGCCAGCAGCTATCACCCGCAGGGAACCTACGAGCAGTACTTC	CASSYHPQGTYEQYF
TRBV29-1	-	TRBJ2-5	-	TGCAGCGTTGAGTTCTCAGGGTCGGGCCAAGAGACCCAGTACTTC	CSVEFSGSGQETQYF